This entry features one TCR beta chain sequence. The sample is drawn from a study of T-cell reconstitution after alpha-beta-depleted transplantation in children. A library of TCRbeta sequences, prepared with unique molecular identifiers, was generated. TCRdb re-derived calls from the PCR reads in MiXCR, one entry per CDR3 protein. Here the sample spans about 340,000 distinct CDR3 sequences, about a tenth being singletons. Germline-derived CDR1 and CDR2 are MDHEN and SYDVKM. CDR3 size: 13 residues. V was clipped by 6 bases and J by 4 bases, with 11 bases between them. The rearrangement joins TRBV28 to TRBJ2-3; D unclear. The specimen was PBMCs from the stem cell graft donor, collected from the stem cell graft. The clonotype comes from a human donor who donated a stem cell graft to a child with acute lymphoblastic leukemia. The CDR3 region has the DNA TGTGCCAGCAGGCCAGCCACTCCAGATACGCAGTATTTT. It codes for CASRPATPDTQYF. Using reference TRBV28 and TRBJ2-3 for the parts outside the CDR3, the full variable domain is DVKVTQSSRYLVKRTGEKVFLECVQDMDHENMFWYRQDPGLGLRLIYFSYDVKMKEKGDIPEGYSVSREKKERFSLILESASTNQTSMYLCASRPATPDTQYFGPGTRLTVL.